This TCR beta chain came from a study of blood T cell repertoires in COVID-19. Looking at the study overall: There were acute and convalescent COVID-19 samples, and they came from the United States, Italy and Spain.

The V and J ends lost 6 bases and 12 bases respectively, with 12 bases between them. This CDR3 spans 11 amino acids. Under the authors' procedure: Reference gene primer amplification gave estimated nucleated cell counts. The data were produced by immunoSEQ multiplex PCR, yet TCRdb's version contains in-frame clones alone and is incomplete. D and trimming were read from the DNA, whereas the V and J calls and clone size are those reported in that table. This table has approximately 360,000 clones, 70% to 90% appearing once. This chain joins TRBV12-3 or TRBV12-4 and TRBJ2-1; no definite D call. The origin of this receptor is a man aged 40-50 years with acute or convalescent COVID-19. The sequenced sample consisted of peripheral blood. The CDR3 nucleotides are TGTGCCAGCAGATCCGGGTTGTGGCAGTTCTTC. Translating gives CASRSGLWQFF.